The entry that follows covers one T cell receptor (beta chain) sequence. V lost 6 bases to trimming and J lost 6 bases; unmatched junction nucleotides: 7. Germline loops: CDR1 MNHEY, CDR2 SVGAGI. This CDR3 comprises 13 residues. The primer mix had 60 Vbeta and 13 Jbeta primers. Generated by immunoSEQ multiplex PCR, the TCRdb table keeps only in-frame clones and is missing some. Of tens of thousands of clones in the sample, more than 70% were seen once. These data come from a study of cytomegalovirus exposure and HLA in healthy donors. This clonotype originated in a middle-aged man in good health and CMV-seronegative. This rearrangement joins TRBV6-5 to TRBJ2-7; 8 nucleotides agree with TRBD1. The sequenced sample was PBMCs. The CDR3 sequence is CASRSGTGPEQYF. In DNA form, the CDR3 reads TGTGCCAGCAGGTCCGGGACAGGTCCCGAGCAGTACTTC.